This T cell receptor (beta chain) originates from a study of T cells in Graves' hyperthyroidism and ophthalmopathy. Researchers took RNA transcripts and amplified the TCR beta CDR3 regions from them. An initial round of RT-PCR targeting the TCR CDR3 relied on the HTBI primer set. Each CDR3 protein is one row after TCRdb ran MiXCR on the multiplex PCR reads. The sample has around 450,000 distinct CDR3 sequences, about a sixth seen once. This CDR3 has 13 residues. CDR1 is SGHAT and CDR2 is FQNNGV in the germline V gene. V gave up 3 bases and J gave up 3 bases, with 5 bases separating them. Broader study findings: The model forecast ophthalmopathy, anticipating it by a median approximately 6 months before onset.

Among the patients, aged 18 to 65, hyperthyroidism was newly diagnosed and had lasted under 2 months. Patients were excluded for uncontrolled infection, other autoimmune disease, pregnancy or lactation. This clonotype was counted only a few times. Its antigen is unidentified. Material: blood. The rearrangement joins TRBV11-2 to TRBJ1-4; D gene uncertain. The TCR originated in a young woman with Graves' hyperthyroidism. The CDR3 here is CASSFPSNEKLFF. CDR3 nucleotide sequence: TGTGCCAGCAGCTTCCCATCTAATGAAAAACTGTTTTTT.